This T cell receptor beta chain was obtained from a study of blood T cell repertoires in COVID-19. As for the study in general: Acute and convalescent COVID-19 specimens originated in the United States, Italy and Spain.

The CDR3 length is 14 residues. Trimming left V 5 bases short and J 5 bases short, with 16 bases between. CDR1 is SGHNT and CDR2 is YENEEA in the germline V gene. Per the original data handling: Reference gene primer amplification gave estimated nucleated cell counts. Using immunoSEQ multiplex PCR, the repertoire was profiled, and TCRdb retains in-frame clones only, with some absent. Clonal size and the V and J genes are those of that table, whereas D and trimming came from the DNA. The sample consists of around 140,000 clones, approximately 79% of them appearing once. Recruits, aged roughly 18 to 95 years, lived in some 25 US areas.

Sequencing was performed on PBMCs or T cells enriched from blood (not recorded which). The receptor was isolated from a woman aged 45-59 years who had recovered from COVID-19. This chain connects TRBV11-3 to TRBJ2-7, with a tentative D call TRBD2 (5 bases). The CDR3 bases are TGTGCCAGCAGCCCTCGTTCGGGGTTCCACGAGCAGTACTTC. Its translation: CASSPRSGFHEQYF.